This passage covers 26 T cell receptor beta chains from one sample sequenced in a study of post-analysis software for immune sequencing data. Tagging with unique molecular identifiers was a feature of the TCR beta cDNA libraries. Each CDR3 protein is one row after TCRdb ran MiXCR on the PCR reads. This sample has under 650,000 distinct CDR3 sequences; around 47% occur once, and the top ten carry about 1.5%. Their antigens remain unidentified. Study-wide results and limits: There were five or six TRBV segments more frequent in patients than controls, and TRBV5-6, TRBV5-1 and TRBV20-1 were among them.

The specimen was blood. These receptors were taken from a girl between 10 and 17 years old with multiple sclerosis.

CDR3 bases: TGTGCTAGTGGTTTGCCTACTACGATGCAGTACTTC. Translated, it gives CASGLPTTMQYF. The chain carries TRBV12-5 and TRBJ2-5; no definite D call. Germline V gives CDR1 LGHNT, CDR2 FRNRAP. The ends were cut back, 2 bases at V and 11 bases at J, with 12 bases in the middle. CDR3 length: 12 residues.

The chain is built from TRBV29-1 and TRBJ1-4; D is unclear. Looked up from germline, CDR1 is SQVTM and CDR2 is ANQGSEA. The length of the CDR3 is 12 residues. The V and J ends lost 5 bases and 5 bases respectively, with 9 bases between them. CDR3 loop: CSVWQRNEKLFF. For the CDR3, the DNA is TGCAGCGTTTGGCAACGGAATGAAAAACTGTTTTTT. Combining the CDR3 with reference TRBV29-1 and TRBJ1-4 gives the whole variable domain SAVISQKPSRDICQRGTSLTIQCQVDSQVTMMFWYRQQPGQSLTLIATANQGSEATYESGFVIDKFPISRPNLTFSTLTVSNMSPEDSSIYLCSVWQRNEKLFFGSGTQLSVL.

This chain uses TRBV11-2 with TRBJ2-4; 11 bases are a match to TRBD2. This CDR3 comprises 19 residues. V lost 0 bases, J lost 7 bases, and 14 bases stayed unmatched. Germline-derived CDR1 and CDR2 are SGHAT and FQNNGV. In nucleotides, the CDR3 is TGTGCCAGCAGCTTAGATTTTACCCCGACTAGCGGGGTGAGGAACATTCAGTACTTC. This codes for CASSLDFTPTSGVRNIQYF.

This CDR3 is CASSLGAGTGKEQYF. The CDR3, as DNA: TGTGCCAGCAGCTTAGGCGCCGGGACAGGGAAAGAGCAGTACTTC. This rearrangement joins TRBV7-2 to TRBJ2-5; 9 bases map to TRBD1. In germline, CDR1 is SGHTA, CDR2 FQGNSA. The CDR3 has 15 residues. J was trimmed by 11 bases and V by 1 base; bases with no gene match: 11.

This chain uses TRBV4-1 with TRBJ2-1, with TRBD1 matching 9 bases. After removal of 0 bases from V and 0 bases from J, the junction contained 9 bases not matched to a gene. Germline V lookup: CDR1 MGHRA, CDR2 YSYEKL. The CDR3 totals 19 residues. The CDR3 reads CASSQDKVTGGASYNEQFF. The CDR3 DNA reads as TGCGCCAGCAGCCAAGATAAGGTAACAGGGGGCGCCTCCTACAATGAGCAGTTCTTC.

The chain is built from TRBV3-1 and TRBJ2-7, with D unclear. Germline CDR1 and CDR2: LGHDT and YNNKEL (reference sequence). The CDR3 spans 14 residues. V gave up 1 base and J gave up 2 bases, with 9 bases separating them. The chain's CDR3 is CASSQGGFTYEQYF. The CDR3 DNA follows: TGTGCCAGCAGCCAAGGGGGATTTACCTACGAGCAGTACTTC.

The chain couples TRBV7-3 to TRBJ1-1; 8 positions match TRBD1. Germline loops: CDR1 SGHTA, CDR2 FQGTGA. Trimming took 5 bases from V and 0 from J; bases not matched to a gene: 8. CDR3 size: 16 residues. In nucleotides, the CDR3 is TGTGCCAGCAGCCCCCATGGACAGGGAGTGAACACTGAAGCTTTCTTT. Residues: CASSPHGQGVNTEAFF.

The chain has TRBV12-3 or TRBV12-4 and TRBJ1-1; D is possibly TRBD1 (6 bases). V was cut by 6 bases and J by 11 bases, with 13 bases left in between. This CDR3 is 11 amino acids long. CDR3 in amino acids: CASRWGDNAFF. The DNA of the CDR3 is TGTGCCAGCAGGTGGGGGGACAACGCTTTCTTT.

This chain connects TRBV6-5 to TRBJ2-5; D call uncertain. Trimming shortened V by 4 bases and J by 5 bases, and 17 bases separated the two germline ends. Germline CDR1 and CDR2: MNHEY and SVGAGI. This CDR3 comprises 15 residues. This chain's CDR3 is CASSSVTLGWETQYF. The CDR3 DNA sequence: TGTGCCAGCAGTTCGGTGACCCTGGGATGGGAGACCCAGTACTTC.

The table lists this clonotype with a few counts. DNA for the CDR3: TGTGCCATCAGTGACCTGGGCCCTGCGGGGGAGCAGTACTTC. The encoded protein is CAISDLGPAGEQYF. The chain has TRBV10-3 and TRBJ2-5; 7 bases align to TRBD2. Germline V gives CDR1 ENHRY, CDR2 SYGVKD. The CDR3 is made up of 14 amino acids. The V gene end was trimmed by 3 bases and the J gene end by 11 bases; junction bases not matched to a gene: 12.

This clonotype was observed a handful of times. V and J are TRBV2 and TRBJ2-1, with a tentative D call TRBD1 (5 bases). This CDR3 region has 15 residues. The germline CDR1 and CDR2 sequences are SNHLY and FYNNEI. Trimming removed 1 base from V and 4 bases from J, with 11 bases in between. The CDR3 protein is CASSEGGYDYNEQFF. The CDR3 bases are TGTGCCAGCAGTGAAGGGGGCTACGATTACAATGAGCAGTTCTTC.

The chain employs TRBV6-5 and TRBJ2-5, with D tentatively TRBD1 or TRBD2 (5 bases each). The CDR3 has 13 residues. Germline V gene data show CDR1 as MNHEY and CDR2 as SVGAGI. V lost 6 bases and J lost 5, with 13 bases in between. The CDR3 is CASRDSGGETQYF. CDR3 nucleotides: TGTGCCAGCAGAGACAGTGGCGGGGAGACCCAGTACTTC.

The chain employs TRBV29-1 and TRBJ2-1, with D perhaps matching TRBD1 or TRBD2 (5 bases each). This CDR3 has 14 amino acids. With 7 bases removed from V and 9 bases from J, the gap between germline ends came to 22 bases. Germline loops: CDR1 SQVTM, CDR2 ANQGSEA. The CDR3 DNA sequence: TGCAGCGGATTCCCCGGGGCCGCCCGGGGTGAGCAGTTCTTC. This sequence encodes CSGFPGAARGEQFF.

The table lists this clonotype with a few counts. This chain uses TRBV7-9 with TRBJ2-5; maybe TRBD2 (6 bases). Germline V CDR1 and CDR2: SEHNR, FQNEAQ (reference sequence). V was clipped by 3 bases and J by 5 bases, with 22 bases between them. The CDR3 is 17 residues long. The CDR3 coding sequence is TGTGCCAGCAGCTTTTCCTCAGTGTTCGGGGGTCGGGAGACCCAGTACTTC. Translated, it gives CASSFSSVFGGRETQYF.

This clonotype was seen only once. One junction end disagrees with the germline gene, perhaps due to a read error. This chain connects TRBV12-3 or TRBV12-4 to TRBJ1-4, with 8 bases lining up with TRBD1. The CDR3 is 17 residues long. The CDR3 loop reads CASNLGPTGGTNEELFF. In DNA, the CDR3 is TGTGCCAGCAACCTAGGACCAACAGGGGGGACTAATGAAGAACTGTTTTTT.

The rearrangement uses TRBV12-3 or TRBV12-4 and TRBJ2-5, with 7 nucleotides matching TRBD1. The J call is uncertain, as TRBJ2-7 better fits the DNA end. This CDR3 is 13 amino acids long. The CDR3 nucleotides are TGTGCCAGCCCCCGCAGGGGGTGGAACGAGCAGTACTTC. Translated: CASPRRGWNEQYF.

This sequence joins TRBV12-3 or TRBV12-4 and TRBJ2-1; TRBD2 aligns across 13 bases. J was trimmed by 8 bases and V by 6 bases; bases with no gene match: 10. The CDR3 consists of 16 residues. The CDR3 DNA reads TGTGCCAGCAGGGGGGTACTAGCGGGAGGGCCAGATGAGCAGTTCTTC. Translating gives CASRGVLAGGPDEQFF.

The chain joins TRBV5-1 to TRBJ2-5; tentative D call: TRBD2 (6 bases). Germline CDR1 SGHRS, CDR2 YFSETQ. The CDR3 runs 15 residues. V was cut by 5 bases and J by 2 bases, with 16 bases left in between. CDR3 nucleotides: TGCGCCAGCAGAGGGGTAGGAGGGATACAAGAGACCCAGTACTTC. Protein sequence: CASRGVGGIQETQYF. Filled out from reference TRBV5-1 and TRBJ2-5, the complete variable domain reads KAGVTQTPRYLIKTRGQQVTLSCSPISGHRSVSWYQQTPGQGLQFLFEYFSETQRNKGNFPGRFSGRQFSNSRSEMNVSTLELGDSALYLCASRGVGGIQETQYFGPGTRLLVL.

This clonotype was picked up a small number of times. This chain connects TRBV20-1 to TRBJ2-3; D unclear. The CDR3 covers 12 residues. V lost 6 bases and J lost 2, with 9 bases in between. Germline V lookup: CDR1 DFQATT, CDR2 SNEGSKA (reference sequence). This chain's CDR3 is CSARDHTDTQYF. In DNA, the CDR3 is TGCAGTGCGCGAGACCACACAGATACGCAGTATTTT.

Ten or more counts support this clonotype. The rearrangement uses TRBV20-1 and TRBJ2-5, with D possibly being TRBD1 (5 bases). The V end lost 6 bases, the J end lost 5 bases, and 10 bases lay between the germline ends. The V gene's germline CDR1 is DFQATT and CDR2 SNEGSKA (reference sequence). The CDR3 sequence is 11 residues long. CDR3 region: CSATDMETQYF. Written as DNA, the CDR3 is TGCAGTGCAACGGACATGGAGACCCAGTACTTC.

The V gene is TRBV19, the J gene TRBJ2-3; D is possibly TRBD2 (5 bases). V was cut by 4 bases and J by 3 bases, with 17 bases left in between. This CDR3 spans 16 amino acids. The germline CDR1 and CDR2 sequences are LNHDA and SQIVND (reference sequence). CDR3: CASSKVSGTGTDTQYF. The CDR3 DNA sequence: TGTGCCAGTAGTAAGGTCTCAGGTACGGGGACAGATACGCAGTATTTT.

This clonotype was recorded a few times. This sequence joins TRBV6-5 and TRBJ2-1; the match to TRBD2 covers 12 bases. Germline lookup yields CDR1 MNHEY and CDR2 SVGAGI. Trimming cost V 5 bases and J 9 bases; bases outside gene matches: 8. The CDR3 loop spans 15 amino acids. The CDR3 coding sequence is TGTGCCAGCAGTCAACTAGCGGGAGGAGGGTTTGAGCAGTTCTTC. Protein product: CASSQLAGGGFEQFF.

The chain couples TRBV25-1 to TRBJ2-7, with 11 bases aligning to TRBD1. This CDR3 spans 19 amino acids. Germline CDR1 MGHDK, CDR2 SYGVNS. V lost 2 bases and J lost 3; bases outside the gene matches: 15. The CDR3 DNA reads TGTGCCAGCAGTGAAAGAGGACAGGGGGCACCAGGGGAAAACTACGAGCAGTACTTC. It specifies CASSERGQGAPGENYEQYF.

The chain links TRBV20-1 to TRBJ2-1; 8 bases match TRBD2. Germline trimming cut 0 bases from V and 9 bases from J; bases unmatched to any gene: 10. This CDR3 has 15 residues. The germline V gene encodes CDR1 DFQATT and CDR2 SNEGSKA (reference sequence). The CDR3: CSARDPAGVESEQFF. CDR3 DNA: TGCAGTGCTAGAGATCCAGCGGGGGTGGAGAGTGAGCAGTTCTTC.

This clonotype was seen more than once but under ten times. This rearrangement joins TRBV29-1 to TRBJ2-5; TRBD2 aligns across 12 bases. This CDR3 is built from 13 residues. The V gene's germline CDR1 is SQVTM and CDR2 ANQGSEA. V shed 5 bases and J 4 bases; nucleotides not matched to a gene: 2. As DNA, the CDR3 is TGCAGCGTTAGGGGACTAGCGGGAGAGACCCAGTACTTC. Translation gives CSVRGLAGETQYF.

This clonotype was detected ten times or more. CDR3 sequence: CASSLVSGGGIYEQYF. The CDR3 DNA reads as TGTGCCAGCAGCTTAGTGAGCGGGGGGGGTATCTACGAGCAGTACTTC. The genes are TRBV7-2 and TRBJ2-7; 10 bases fit TRBD2. After removal of 1 base from V and 3 bases from J, the junction contained 6 bases not matched to a gene. Germline values: CDR1 SGHTA, CDR2 FQGNSA. The CDR3 runs 16 residues. The complete variable domain, with remaining parts taken from reference TRBV7-2 and TRBJ2-7, reads GAGVSQSPSNKVTEKGKDVELRCDPISGHTALYWYRQSLGQGLEFLIYFQGNSAPDKSGLPSDRFSAERTGGSVSTLTIQRTQQEDSAVYLCASSLVSGGGIYEQYFGPGTRLTVT.